These 32 T cell receptor beta chains were all obtained from the same sample, sequenced in a study of spatial heterogeneity in lung cancer. The sample's time point: sample taken at primary tumor resection. Each CDR3 protein gets one entry after TCRdb re-called the 5' RACE reads with MiXCR. The table shows 20,000 to 25,000 distinct CDR3 sequences, with 3% to 3.5% occurring only once. The sample consisted of PBMCs, taken at surgery. The receptors were gathered from a female donor with early-stage non-small cell lung cancer.

Many counts were recorded for this clonotype. In nucleotides, the CDR3 is TGTGCCAGCTGGGGAGCGTTGGACTCCTACAATGAGCAGTTCTTC. Residues: CASWGALDSYNEQFF. The chain is built from TRBV7-9 and TRBJ2-1; D may be TRBD2 (5 bases). Germline CDR1 SEHNR, CDR2 FQNEAQ (reference sequence). The V and J ends lost 8 bases and 0 bases respectively, with 14 bases between them. The CDR3 sequence is 15 residues long.

About this clonotype itself: Being one base from a much bigger clone, this may be a read error. The V call is TRBV6-1, the J call TRBJ2-7; D gene unclear. CDR1 is MNHNS and CDR2 is SASEGT in the germline V gene. CDR3 length: 15 amino acids. In DNA, the CDR3 is TGTGCCAGCAGTAAGACCGCGGACGCCTCCTGCGAGCAGTACTTC. Residues: CASSKTADASCEQYF.

This clonotype has a count of ten or more. The V call is TRBV30, the J call TRBJ2-2; D remains unclear. V gave up 3 bases and J gave up 4 bases, with 3 bases separating them. The CDR3 is 11 amino acids. Germline values: CDR1 GTSNPN, CDR2 SVGIG (reference sequence). The CDR3: CAWRGTGELFF. The CDR3 DNA reads TGTGCCTGGAGGGGCACCGGGGAGCTGTTTTTT.

The sample holds many counts of this clonotype. The chain has TRBV7-2 and TRBJ1-4; D is perhaps TRBD1 (6 bases). In germline, CDR1 is SGHTA, CDR2 FQGNSA. This CDR3 has 16 residues. Trimming left V 0 bases short and J 3 bases short, with 11 bases between. The CDR3 sequence: CASSLAGGLANEKLFF. The CDR3 bases are TGTGCCAGCAGCTTAGCTGGGGGGCTAGCTAATGAAAAACTGTTTTTT.

This clonotype showed up just a few times. This chain connects TRBV12-3 or TRBV12-4 to TRBJ2-7, with TRBD2 matching over 14 bases. Trimming at V came to 1 base and at J to 3 bases, leaving 14 bases not matched to a gene. The CDR3 is 20 residues long. The CDR3 coding sequence is TGTGCCAGCAGTTTAGGAGGGGGAAAAGGACTAGCGGGAGGTAACTACGAGCAGTACTTC. It is translated as CASSLGGGKGLAGGNYEQYF.

This clonotype was seen at least ten times. J is TRBJ2-7 and V is TRBV18; 7 bases agree with TRBD2. The V gene end was trimmed by 4 bases and the J gene end by 5 bases; junction bases not matched to a gene: 8. The germline V gene has CDR1 KGHSH and CDR2 LQKENI. The CDR3 is 14 residues long. CDR3 nucleotide sequence: TGTGCCAGCTCACGACCCGCGGGGGTCCACGAGCAGTACTTC. The encoded protein is CASSRPAGVHEQYF.

This clonotype is classed as medium-sized (0.01 to 0.1%). The CDR3 coding sequence is TGTGCCAGCAATGCAGGGGGCATGGGGTCCTACAATGAGCAGTTCTTC. Encoded protein: CASNAGGMGSYNEQFF. This rearrangement joins TRBV27 to TRBJ2-1, with 8 positions matching TRBD1. This CDR3 is 16 amino acids long. Germline loops: CDR1 MNHEY, CDR2 SMNVEV (reference sequence). With 7 bases clipped from V and 1 base from J, the junction kept 9 bases outside the gene matches.

There are many counts of this clonotype. This sequence joins TRBV27 and TRBJ2-5, with D perhaps TRBD1 (5 bases). This CDR3 contains 14 residues. V lost 2 bases and J 7 bases, leaving 14 bases between the germline ends. The germline gives CDR1 MNHEY, CDR2 SMNVEV (reference sequence). The CDR3 region is CASSLGPLTGTQYF. The DNA for the CDR3 is TGTGCCAGCAGTTTAGGCCCTCTTACAGGGACCCAGTACTTC.

This clonotype was detected many times. The chain combines TRBV5-4 with TRBJ2-6, with D maybe TRBD1 (6 bases). CDR3 length: 15 residues. V lost 4 bases and J lost 4, with 12 bases in between. Germline V gene data show CDR1 as SGHNT and CDR2 as YYREEE (reference sequence). DNA for the CDR3: TGTGCCAGCAGCCGGGACAAGGGAGGGGCCAACGTCCTGACTTTC. Translation: CASSRDKGGANVLTF.

This clonotype was detected ten times or more. The chain joins TRBV4-1 to TRBJ2-5, with D unresolved. Germline-derived CDR1 and CDR2 are MGHRA and YSYEKL. This CDR3 comprises 14 residues. With 1 base removed from V and 3 bases from J, the gap between germline ends came to 9 bases. The CDR3 region is CASSQGEGEETQYF. The CDR3 DNA follows: TGCGCCAGCAGCCAAGGGGAAGGCGAAGAGACCCAGTACTTC.

This clonotype has at least ten counts. The V call is TRBV24-1, the J call TRBJ2-3, with a tentative D call TRBD2 (6 bases). The CDR3 length is 13 residues. The germline V gene encodes CDR1 KGHDR and CDR2 SFDVKD. V lost 5 bases and J lost 5, with 10 bases in between. CDR3 in amino acids: CATSAYSGDTQYF. DNA for the CDR3: TGTGCCACCAGTGCATATAGCGGAGATACGCAGTATTTT.

This clonotype was seen at least ten times. V gene TRBV24-1 combines with J gene TRBJ2-5, with TRBD2 matching 9 bases. The germline V gene has CDR1 KGHDR and CDR2 SFDVKD. Losses at the gene ends were 8 bases for V and 5 bases for J; bases not matched to a gene: 5. The CDR3 sequence is 13 residues long. The CDR3 region has the DNA TGTGCCACCAACAGCGGGGGGTCGGAGACCCAGTACTTC. It translates to CATNSGGSETQYF.

This clonotype was observed at least ten times. This chain links TRBV20-1 with TRBJ1-2; 10 nucleotides align to TRBD1. Germline assignment: CDR1 DFQATT and CDR2 SNEGSKA (reference sequence). CDR3 size: 17 residues. With V trimmed by 3 bases and J by 4 bases, 14 bases remained unmatched. The CDR3: CSARVLGTGDLPYGYTF. The CDR3 coding sequence is TGCAGTGCTAGGGTATTGGGGACAGGGGACCTTCCCTATGGCTACACCTTC.

V gene TRBV11-2 combines with J gene TRBJ2-7; TRBD1 or TRBD2 may be the D gene (5 bases each). The CDR3 has 12 amino acids. The V gene lost 3 bases and the J gene lost 6 bases, with 9 bases spanning the gap. Germline V lookup: CDR1 SGHAT, CDR2 FQNNGV. Here the CDR3 DNA reads TGTGCCAGCAGCTTCCGGGGCGGCGAGCAGTACTTC. Translated, it gives CASSFRGGEQYF.

This clonotype appeared many times. V is TRBV7-3 and J is TRBJ2-5, with D possibly matching TRBD1 (6 bases). The CDR3 is 13 residues long. Germline V CDR1 and CDR2: SGHTA, FQGTGA. Trimming took off 5 bases at V and 7 bases at J, with 14 bases between the two ends. CDR3 sequence: CASSLGAGGTQYF. The CDR3 DNA sequence: TGTGCCAGCAGCCTGGGGGCCGGTGGGACCCAGTACTTC.

Many counts were recorded for this clonotype. The V call is TRBV9, the J call TRBJ2-3; D is unresolved. Germline lookup yields CDR1 SGDLS and CDR2 YYNGEE. Trimming pared 0 bases from V and 2 bases from J, leaving 7 bases between. The CDR3 covers 14 residues. CDR3 protein: CASSVVGLTDTQYF. The CDR3 nucleotides read TGTGCCAGCAGCGTAGTGGGCCTCACAGATACGCAGTATTTT.

Many counts were recorded for this clonotype. The rearrangement links TRBV2 to TRBJ1-4, with 7 bases lining up with TRBD1. J gave up 7 bases and V 10 bases, and 12 bases lay outside the gene matches. The CDR3 sequence is 14 residues long. Germline V lookup: CDR1 SNHLY, CDR2 FYNNEI. CDR3 residues: CATRGDREGEKLFF. The CDR3 nucleotides are TGTGCCACCCGTGGAGACAGGGAGGGTGAAAAACTGTTTTTT.

This clonotype was seen repeatedly, ten times or more. This CDR3 is CASSKGTGYIDTQYF. CDR3 sequence (DNA): TGTGCCAGCAGCAAGGGGACAGGGTATATAGATACGCAGTATTTT. The chain couples TRBV7-9 to TRBJ2-3, with 9 bases lining up with TRBD1. Per germline, CDR1 SEHNR and CDR2 FQNEAQ (reference sequence). The CDR3 contains 15 residues. Trimming cost V 5 bases and J 5 bases; bases outside gene matches: 8.

The table lists this clonotype with a few counts. The chain recombines TRBV20-1 with TRBJ1-2; D perhaps matches TRBD1 (5 bases). Trimming left V 6 bases short and J 8 bases short, with 19 bases between. Germline lookup yields CDR1 DFQATT and CDR2 SNEGSKA (reference sequence). The CDR3 extends over 13 amino acids. CDR3 in amino acids: CSADLSGERGYTF. The CDR3 nucleotides are TGCAGTGCAGACCTTTCGGGGGAGAGAGGCTACACCTTC.

This clonotype has more than one count but fewer than ten. One end of the junction fails to match germline, which may point to a read error. The genes are TRBV19 and TRBJ2-6, with D unresolved. Germline loops: CDR1 LNHDA, CDR2 SQIVND (reference sequence). This CDR3 comprises 18 residues. The CDR3 loop is CASTPVNAPHSGTNVLTF. CDR3 sequence (DNA): TGTGCCAGTACCCCGGTTAATGCGCCACACTCTGGGACCAACGTCCTGACTTTC.

This clonotype has ten or more counts. The rearrangement joins TRBV5-1 to TRBJ1-2, with D unclear. The germline V gene encodes CDR1 SGHRS and CDR2 YFSETQ. The CDR3 loop spans 12 amino acids. Between the trimmed V and J ends, which lost 1 base and 6 bases, there was a span of 7 bases. As DNA, the CDR3 is TGCGCCAGCAGCTTGCTCGGAGATGGCTACACCTTC. Its translation: CASSLLGDGYTF.

This clonotype was recorded many times. This chain joins TRBV6-2 or TRBV6-3 and TRBJ2-7; D is unclear. This CDR3 has 13 amino acids. Deletions cut 7 bases from V and 0 bases from J, with 10 bases between. Germline CDR1 and CDR2: MNHEY and SVGEGT. CDR3 residues: CASTRSPSYEQYF. In DNA, the CDR3 is TGTGCCAGCACCCGGTCACCCTCCTACGAGCAGTACTTC.

CDR3 in DNA: TGCAGTGCTAGAGGGCCTAGCCTCTACGAGCAGTACTTC. As protein: CSARGPSLYEQYF. V is TRBV20-1 and J is TRBJ2-7; a weak D match, TRBD2 (5 bases). Germline assignment: CDR1 DFQATT and CDR2 SNEGSKA (reference sequence). The CDR3 is 13 residues long. Trimming stripped 1 base from V and 3 bases from J, with 10 bases between.

This clonotype came up many times. The V and J genes are TRBV21-1 and TRBJ2-7; the D call of TRBD1 is as the table states it, not checked on the DNA. TRBV21-1 is a recognized pseudogene. CDR3 length: 18 amino acids. CDR3 region: CASSKSGAEGQFLDEQYF. The CDR3 nucleotides read TGTGCCAGCAGCAAAAGTGGGGCCGAGGGGCAGTTTCTAGACGAGCAGTACTTC.

Sample share makes this clonotype medium-sized (0.01 to 0.1%). CDR3 bases: TGTGCCAGCAGAACAACCGCGGCGGCGAAGAACACTGAAGCTTTCTTT. Its translation is CASRTTAAAKNTEAFF. The V call is TRBV27, the J call TRBJ1-1; D remains unclear. The length of the CDR3 is 16 residues. CDR1 and CDR2 from the germline V gene are MNHEY and SMNVEV (reference sequence). V was trimmed by 6 bases and J by 1 base, leaving 18 bases between them.

Many counts were recorded for this clonotype. The chain carries TRBV2 and TRBJ2-1; TRBD2 matches at 10 bases. V shed 5 bases and J 5 bases; nucleotides not matched to a gene: 9. CDR1 is SNHLY, CDR2 FYNNEI, per germline. The CDR3 is 16 amino acids. Here the CDR3 reads CASSYLIAGGHNEQFF. CDR3 bases: TGTGCCAGCAGTTACCTGATAGCGGGAGGCCACAATGAGCAGTTCTTC.

The chain has TRBV30 and TRBJ2-7, with 14 bases lining up with TRBD2. The CDR3 has 15 residues. J lost 6 bases, V lost 4 bases, and 8 bases had no gene match. Looked up from germline, CDR1 is GTSNPN and CDR2 is SVGIG (reference sequence). CDR3 bases: TGTGCCTGGACCCAGGGACTAGCGGGAGTTGGCGAGCAGTACTTC. Amino acids: CAWTQGLAGVGEQYF.

In this sample, this clonotype is medium-sized. The chain links TRBV3-1 to TRBJ2-7; D uncertain. Germline V CDR1 and CDR2: LGHDT, YNNKEL (reference sequence). Trimming pared 2 bases from V and 4 bases from J, leaving 12 bases between. The CDR3 has 14 residues. CDR3 protein: CASSQSSDAYEQYF. In DNA, the CDR3 is TGTGCCAGCAGCCAATCCTCAGACGCTTACGAGCAGTACTTC.

This clonotype was found many times. The gene calls are TRBV28 and TRBJ2-3; D is undetermined. This CDR3 has 11 amino acids. Germline V lookup: CDR1 MDHEN, CDR2 SYDVKM. Trimming stripped 4 bases from V and 5 bases from J, with 4 bases between. In DNA, the CDR3 is TGTGCCAGCAGTTGGGAAGATACGCAGTATTTT. Translating gives CASSWEDTQYF.

This clonotype has ten or more counts. The rearrangement joins TRBV6-1 to TRBJ2-1, with D possibly TRBD2 on 6 matching bases. Germline values: CDR1 MNHNS, CDR2 SASEGT. The length of the CDR3 is 14 residues. V was trimmed by 2 bases and J by 8 bases, leaving 13 bases between them. The CDR3 region is CASSEITGVDEQFF. The CDR3 nucleotides are TGTGCCAGCAGTGAAATTACGGGGGTTGATGAGCAGTTCTTC.

In this sample, this clonotype turned up many times. The chain uses TRBV11-2 and TRBJ2-2; D ambiguous. V was clipped by 0 bases and J by 2 bases, with 7 bases between them. CDR3 size: 15 residues. CDR1 SGHAT and CDR2 FQNNGV come from the germline V gene. CDR3 residues: CASSLDIQNTGELFF. CDR3 DNA sequence: TGTGCCAGCAGCTTAGATATACAAAACACCGGGGAGCTGTTTTTT.

This clonotype was seen a handful of times. V and J are TRBV11-2 and TRBJ2-4; the match to TRBD1 covers 7 bases. Trimming removed 1 base from V and 0 bases from J; junction bases left unmatched: 3. Germline CDR1 reads SGHAT; CDR2 reads FQNNGV. The CDR3 extends over 16 amino acids. As DNA, the CDR3 is TGTGCCAGCAGCTTAGGACAGGGTTTAGCCAAAAACATTCAGTACTTC. This encodes CASSLGQGLAKNIQYF.